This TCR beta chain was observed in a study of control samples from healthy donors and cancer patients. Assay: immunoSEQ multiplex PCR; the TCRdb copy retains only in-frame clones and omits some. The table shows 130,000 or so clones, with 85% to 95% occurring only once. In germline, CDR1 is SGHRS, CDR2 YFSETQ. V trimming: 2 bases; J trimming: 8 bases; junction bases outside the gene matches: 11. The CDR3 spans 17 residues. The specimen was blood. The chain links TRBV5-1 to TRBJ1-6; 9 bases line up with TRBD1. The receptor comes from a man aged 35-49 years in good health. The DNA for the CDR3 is TGCGCCAGCAGCTTCACACAGGGGGCGCCTGGTGATTCACCCCTCCACTTT. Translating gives CASSFTQGAPGDSPLHF.